The 25 T cell receptor beta chains below were found in one sample sequenced in a study of beta chain features in type 1 diabetes. The entirety of the isolated RNA underwent reverse transcription, so expressed TCRB transcripts were sequenced. Assay used: immunoSEQ multiplex PCR; TCRdb lists only in-frame clones, some missing. The table shows hundreds of thousands of clones, with roughly 16% occurring only once. Sequenced input: naive CD4+ T cells from blood. The receptor source for this set is a woman between 18 and 29 years old in good health.

The J gene is TRBJ2-3, the V gene TRBV4-3; 9 bases align to TRBD2. Trimming removed 0 bases from V and 2 bases from J; junction bases left unmatched: 9. The length of the CDR3 is 18 residues. Germline V gene lookup returns CDR1 LGHNA and CDR2 YSLEER. CDR3 sequence (DNA): TGCGCCAGCAGCCAAGATTGGGCGGCTAGCGGGACCACAGATACGCAGTATTTT. Amino acid sequence: CASSQDWAASGTTDTQYF.

V gene TRBV18 combines with J gene TRBJ2-3; 13 bases agree with TRBD2. CDR1 and CDR2 (germline): KGHSH, LQKENI. The CDR3 loop spans 16 amino acids. J gave up 8 bases and V 3 bases, and 8 bases lay outside the gene matches. CDR3 nucleotides: TGTGCCAGCTCACCTCAAGGGACTAGCGGGGCCGCTACGCAGTATTTT. Protein: CASSPQGTSGAATQYF.

The V call is TRBV6-5, the J call TRBJ1-2; D ambiguous. Germline CDR1 and CDR2: MNHEY and SVGAGI. V was shortened by 2 bases and J by 0 bases, with 7 bases between the two germline ends. The CDR3 runs to 14 residues. The chain's CDR3 is CASSYRLSNYGYTF. In DNA form, the CDR3 reads TGTGCCAGCAGTTACCGGCTATCTAACTATGGCTACACCTTC.

This chain connects TRBV7-2 to TRBJ2-2, with TRBD1 matching over 9 bases. There are 14 residues in the CDR3. Germline CDR1 reads SGHTA; CDR2 reads FQGNSA. The ends lost 5 bases at V and 4 bases at J; junction bases unmatched: 2. The CDR3 loop reads CASSPQGATGELFF. CDR3 nucleotide sequence: TGTGCCAGCAGCCCACAGGGGGCCACCGGGGAGCTGTTTTTT.

This clone was detected only a few times. The chain's CDR3 is CATSRVINSIQYF. The CDR3 nucleotides are TGTGCCACCAGCAGAGTCATCAATTCCATTCAGTACTTC. The chain employs TRBV15 and TRBJ2-4; D remains unclear. This CDR3 has 13 amino acids. Germline lookup yields CDR1 LNHNV and CDR2 YYDKDF (reference sequence). V was clipped by 1 base and J by 9 bases, with 10 bases between them. Full variable domain (rest looked up from reference TRBV15 and TRBJ2-4): DAMVIQNPRYQVTQFGKPVTLSCSQTLNHNVMYWYQQKSSQAPKLLFHYYDKDFNNEADTPDNFQSRRPNTSFCFLDIRSPGLGDTAMYLCATSRVINSIQYFGAGTRLSVL.

CDR3 sequence reads: CASWGWYNEQFF. CDR3 coding DNA: TGTGCCAGCTGGGGTTGGTACAATGAGCAGTTCTTC. The rearrangement joins TRBV6-1 to TRBJ2-1; no clear D. There are 12 residues in the CDR3. V lost 8 bases and J 4 bases, leaving 9 bases between the germline ends. Germline V lookup: CDR1 MNHNS, CDR2 SASEGT.

This rearrangement joins TRBV11-2 to TRBJ2-3, with D uncertain. V shed 1 base and J shed 0 bases, with 5 bases lying between them. The CDR3 contains 14 residues. CDR1 is SGHAT, CDR2 FQNNGV, per germline. This CDR3 reads CASSLALSTDTQYF. For the CDR3, the DNA is TGTGCCAGCAGCTTAGCGCTTAGCACAGATACGCAGTATTTT.

This clone was seen only once. CDR3 sequence reads: CATNYPDTQYF. The CDR3 DNA reads TGTGCCACTAATTACCCCGATACGCAGTATTTT. The rearrangement joins TRBV2 to TRBJ2-3, with unresolved D. Deletions cut 10 bases from V and 6 bases from J, with 11 bases between. The CDR3 length is 11 residues. Germline assignment: CDR1 SNHLY and CDR2 FYNNEI.

In this sample, this clone turned up a few times. The rearrangement uses TRBV28 and TRBJ2-2, with 7 positions matching TRBD2. The CDR3 loop spans 15 amino acids. V trimming: 2 bases; J trimming: 6 bases; junction bases outside the gene matches: 6. Germline values: CDR1 MDHEN, CDR2 SYDVKM. CDR3 amino acids: CASSLPGRSPGELFF. The CDR3 DNA reads as TGTGCCAGCAGTTTACCCGGGAGGTCCCCCGGGGAGCTGTTTTTT.

Points on this clone: This specimen includes other DNA sequences encoding the same CDR3. V usage is TRBV5-1 and J usage is TRBJ2-7; the match to TRBD1 covers 7 bases. V dropped 0 bases and J dropped 1; count of bases not matched to a gene: 1. Germline loops: CDR1 SGHRS, CDR2 YFSETQ. The CDR3 sequence is 14 residues long. The CDR3 DNA reads TGCGCCAGCAGCTTGGACAGGGGTTCCTACGAGCAGTACTTC. This sequence encodes CASSLDRGSYEQYF.

Only a few counts were recorded for this clone. The CDR3 nucleotides are TGTGCCAGCAGTGAGAGAGTAGCGGGAGGGCTCTTTAGCCACGAGCAGTACTTC. Protein product: CASSERVAGGLFSHEQYF. This sequence joins TRBV2 and TRBJ2-7, with 11 positions matching TRBD2. CDR1 is SNHLY and CDR2 is FYNNEI in the germline V gene. The CDR3 length is 18 residues. Unmatched junction bases numbered 15, after V lost 3 bases and J lost 5 bases.

This clone was observed a few times. The chain uses TRBV7-3 and TRBJ1-1; D uncertain. The CDR3 covers 13 residues. In germline, CDR1 is SGHTA, CDR2 FQGTGA. Between the trimmed V and J ends, which lost 8 bases and 0 bases, there was a span of 10 bases. The CDR3 sequence: CASSGRMNTEAFF. The CDR3 nucleotides are TGTGCCAGCTCTGGCAGAATGAACACTGAAGCTTTCTTT.

As regards this clone: This specimen includes other DNA sequences encoding the same CDR3. The chain carries TRBV10-3 and TRBJ1-1; no reliable D call. The ends were cut back, 6 bases at V and 4 bases at J, with 6 bases in the middle. The CDR3 extends over 11 amino acids. The V gene's germline CDR1 is ENHRY and CDR2 SYGVKD. The CDR3 loop reads CAISEGTEAFF. CDR3 sequence (DNA): TGTGCCATCAGCGAGGGCACTGAAGCTTTCTTT.

The genes are TRBV2 and TRBJ2-7; the D gene is possibly TRBD2 (5 bases). Germline lookup yields CDR1 SNHLY and CDR2 FYNNEI. Trimming removed 3 bases from V and 4 bases from J, with 16 bases in between. CDR3 length: 15 amino acids. The CDR3 sequence is CASSDHLARSYEQYF. Here the CDR3 DNA reads TGTGCCAGCAGTGATCACCTAGCAAGGAGTTACGAGCAGTACTTC.

This clone was counted between two and nine times. The chain combines TRBV28 with TRBJ2-7; perhaps TRBD1 as D (5 bases). The CDR3 is made up of 12 amino acids. Trimming stripped 6 bases from V and 6 bases from J, with 12 bases between. Germline V gene sequence: CDR1 MDHEN, CDR2 SYDVKM. In DNA, the CDR3 is TGTGCCAGCAGCTATTACAGGTCCGAGCAGTACTTC. It codes for CASSYYRSEQYF.

Only a few counts were recorded for this clone. The gene calls are TRBV18 and TRBJ2-7; D assignment may be TRBD1 or TRBD2 (5 bases each). Germline assignment: CDR1 KGHSH and CDR2 LQKENI. The V end lost 2 bases, the J end lost 3 bases, and 8 bases lay between the germline ends. The CDR3 totals 13 residues. Written as DNA, the CDR3 is TGTGCCAGCTCACCAGGGGACGGCTACGAGCAGTACTTC. This codes for CASSPGDGYEQYF.

This clone has just a few counts. This chain connects TRBV5-1 to TRBJ2-3; D gene ambiguous. The germline V gene encodes CDR1 SGHRS and CDR2 YFSETQ. CDR3 size: 13 residues. Deletions cut 0 bases from V and 4 bases from J, with 6 bases between. The DNA for the CDR3 is TGCGCCAGCAGCTTGGTCAGCGCAGATACGCAGTATTTT. Its protein is CASSLVSADTQYF.

Only a few counts were recorded for this clone. The rearrangement links TRBV14 to TRBJ1-1, with D uncertain. Trimming cost V 0 bases and J 0 bases, with 2 bases left between them. The CDR3 length is 13 residues. Looked up from germline, CDR1 is SGHDN and CDR2 is FVKESK. This chain's CDR3 is CASSQEVNTEAFF. DNA for the CDR3: TGTGCCAGCAGCCAAGAAGTGAACACTGAAGCTTTCTTT. The full variable domain, its missing parts supplied by reference TRBV14 and TRBJ1-1, is EAGVTQFPSHSVIEKGQTVTLRCDPISGHDNLYWYRRVMGKEIKFLLHFVKESKQDESGMPNNRFLAERTGGTYSTLKVQPAELEDSGVYFCASSQEVNTEAFFGQGTRLTVV.

This clone was seen only a few times. The J gene is TRBJ2-1, the V gene TRBV5-1, with 9 bases identical to TRBD2. The CDR3 sequence is 15 residues long. Germline V gives CDR1 SGHRS, CDR2 YFSETQ. After removal of 1 base from V and 4 bases from J, the junction contained 3 bases not matched to a gene. The CDR3 bases are TGCGCCAGCAGCTTGACTAGCGGGTTTTACAATGAGCAGTTCTTC. Translating it yields CASSLTSGFYNEQFF.

In its sample, this clone was seen a few times. V usage is TRBV5-1 and J usage is TRBJ2-5; D may match TRBD1 or TRBD2 (5 bases each). In germline, CDR1 is SGHRS, CDR2 YFSETQ. V shed 4 bases and J shed 2 bases, with 18 bases lying between them. The CDR3 runs to 16 residues. CDR3: CASSPGNTGPQETQYF. The DNA for the CDR3 is TGCGCCAGCAGCCCGGGAAACACAGGCCCACAAGAGACCCAGTACTTC.

V and J are TRBV2 and TRBJ2-7; maybe TRBD1 (5 bases). Trimming stripped 2 bases from V and 1 base from J, with 12 bases between. The CDR3 loop spans 15 amino acids. Germline V CDR1 and CDR2: SNHLY, FYNNEI. CDR3: CASSESPGPSYEQYF. CDR3 nucleotide sequence: TGTGCCAGCAGTGAATCGCCAGGGCCTTCCTACGAGCAGTACTTC.

This clone was picked up a small number of times. The CDR3 sequence is CASKIMYRGSPDTQYF. The CDR3 DNA is TGTGCCAGCAAAATCATGTATAGGGGGAGTCCAGATACGCAGTATTTT. This rearrangement joins TRBV6-6 to TRBJ2-3, with TRBD1 as a possible D gene (6 bases). Trimming stripped 7 bases from V and 4 bases from J, with 21 bases between. Per the germline V gene, CDR1 is MNHNY and CDR2 is SVGAGI (reference sequence). CDR3 size: 16 residues.

This clone showed up just a few times. This chain connects TRBV5-5 to TRBJ1-1; D ambiguous. V dropped 4 bases and J dropped 1 base, with 8 bases sitting between them. CDR3 length: 13 amino acids. From germline, CDR1 is SGHKS and CDR2 YYEKEE (reference sequence). The CDR3 loop reads CASSPVANTEAFF. The CDR3 coding sequence is TGTGCCAGCAGCCCGGTCGCGAACACTGAAGCTTTCTTT.

This chain joins TRBV7-8 and TRBJ2-7; 13 bases are shared with TRBD2. CDR3 length: 14 amino acids. Per germline, CDR1 SGHVS and CDR2 FQNEAQ. J lost 4 bases, V lost 5 bases, and 2 bases had no gene match. The CDR3 here is CASSRTSGRYEQYF. The CDR3 DNA follows: TGTGCCAGCAGCCGGACTAGCGGGAGATACGAGCAGTACTTC.

Details on this clone: This sample includes further DNA sequences coding for the same CDR3. This chain connects TRBV28 to TRBJ1-1; no firm D call. V was clipped by 3 bases and J by 5 bases, with 4 bases between them. CDR3 length equals 11 residues. Germline loops: CDR1 MDHEN, CDR2 SYDVKM. In DNA form, the CDR3 reads TGTGCCAGCAGTTTCGGGACTGAAGCTTTCTTT. Its translation is CASSFGTEAFF. The complete variable domain, with remaining parts taken from reference TRBV28 and TRBJ1-1, reads DVKVTQSSRYLVKRTGEKVFLECVQDMDHENMFWYRQDPGLGLRLIYFSYDVKMKEKGDIPEGYSVSREKKERFSLILESASTNQTSMYLCASSFGTEAFFGQGTRLTVV.